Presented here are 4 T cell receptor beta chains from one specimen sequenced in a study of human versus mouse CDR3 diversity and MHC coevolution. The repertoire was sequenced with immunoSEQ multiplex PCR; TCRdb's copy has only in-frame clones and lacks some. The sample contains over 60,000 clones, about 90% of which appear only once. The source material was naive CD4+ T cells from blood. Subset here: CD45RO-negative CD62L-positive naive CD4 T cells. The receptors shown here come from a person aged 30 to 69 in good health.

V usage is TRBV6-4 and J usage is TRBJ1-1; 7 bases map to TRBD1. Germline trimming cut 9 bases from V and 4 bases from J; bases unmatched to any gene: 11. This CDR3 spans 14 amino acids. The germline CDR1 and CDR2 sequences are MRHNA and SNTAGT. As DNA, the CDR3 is TGTGCCAGAAATTGGACAGGAATGGGCACTGAAGCTTTCTTT. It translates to CARNWTGMGTEAFF.

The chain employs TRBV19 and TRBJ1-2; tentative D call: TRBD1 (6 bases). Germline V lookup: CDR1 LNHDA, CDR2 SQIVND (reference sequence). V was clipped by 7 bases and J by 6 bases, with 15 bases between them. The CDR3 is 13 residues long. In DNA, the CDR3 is TGTGCCAGTATTAGCCAGGGGATTGATGGCTACACCTTC. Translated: CASISQGIDGYTF.

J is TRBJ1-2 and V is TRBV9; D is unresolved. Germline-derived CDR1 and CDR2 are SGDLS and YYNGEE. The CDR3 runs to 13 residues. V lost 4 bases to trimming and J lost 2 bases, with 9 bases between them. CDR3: CASSPTENYGYTF. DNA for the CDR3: TGTGCCAGCAGCCCCACAGAAAACTATGGCTACACCTTC.

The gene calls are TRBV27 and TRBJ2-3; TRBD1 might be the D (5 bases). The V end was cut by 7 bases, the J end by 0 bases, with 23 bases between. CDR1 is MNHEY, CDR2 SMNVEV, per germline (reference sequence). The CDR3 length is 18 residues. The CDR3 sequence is CASTPLVAGRFSTDTQYF. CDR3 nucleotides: TGTGCCAGCACTCCCCTTGTGGCAGGGCGGTTTAGCACAGATACGCAGTATTTT.